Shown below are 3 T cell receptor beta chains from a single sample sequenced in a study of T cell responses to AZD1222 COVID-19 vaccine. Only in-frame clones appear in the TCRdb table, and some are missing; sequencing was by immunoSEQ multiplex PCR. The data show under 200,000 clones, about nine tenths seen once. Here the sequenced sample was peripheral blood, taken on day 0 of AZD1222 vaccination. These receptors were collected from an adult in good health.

In DNA form, the CDR3 reads TGTGCCAGCAGGTCCGATCCACCGCGGGATGGCTACACCTTC. Its protein product is CASRSDPPRDGYTF. The chain links TRBV2 to TRBJ1-2; no clear D gene. This CDR3 is 14 amino acids long. V lost 6 bases to trimming and J lost 6 bases, with 17 bases between them. Germline CDR1 SNHLY, CDR2 FYNNEI.

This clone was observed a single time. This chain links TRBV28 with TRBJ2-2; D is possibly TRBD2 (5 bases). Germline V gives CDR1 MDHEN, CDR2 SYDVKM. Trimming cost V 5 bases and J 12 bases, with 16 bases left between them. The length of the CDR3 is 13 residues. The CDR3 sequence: CASSPETSGKLFF. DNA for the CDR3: TGTGCCAGCAGTCCGGAGACGTCGGGGAAGCTGTTTTTT. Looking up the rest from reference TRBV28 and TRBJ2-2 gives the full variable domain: DVKVTQSSRYLVKRTGEKVFLECVQDMDHENMFWYRQDPGLGLRLIYFSYDVKMKEKGDIPEGYSVSREKKERFSLILESASTNQTSMYLCASSPETSGKLFFGEGSRLTVL.

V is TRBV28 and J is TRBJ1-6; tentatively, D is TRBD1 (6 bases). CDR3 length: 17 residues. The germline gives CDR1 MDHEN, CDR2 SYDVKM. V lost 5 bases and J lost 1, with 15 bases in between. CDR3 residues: CASSRDTRRSYNSPLHF. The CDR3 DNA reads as TGTGCCAGCAGTAGGGACACCAGAAGGTCCTATAATTCACCCCTCCACTTT.